This passage covers 15 T cell receptor beta chains from one sample sequenced in a study of beta chain features in type 1 diabetes. The whole isolated RNA underwent reverse transcription, so sequencing captured expressed TCRB transcripts. The data were produced by immunoSEQ multiplex PCR, yet TCRdb's version contains in-frame clones alone and is incomplete. The data hold about 260,000 clones, with more than 65% observed a single time. Source material: naive CD4+ T cells from blood. The receptors come from a man between 25 and 39 years old in good health.

This chain links TRBV7-2 with TRBJ2-1; weak D call: TRBD2 (6 bases). V lost 7 bases and J 0 bases, leaving 10 bases between the germline ends. CDR3 size: 14 residues. Germline V CDR1 and CDR2: SGHTA, FQGNSA. CDR3 region: CASMISGSYNEQFF. In DNA form, the CDR3 reads TGTGCCAGCATGATTAGCGGCTCCTACAATGAGCAGTTCTTC.

This clone turned up a few times. CDR3 sequence (DNA): TGCGCCAGCAGTCACCTCGGGACAGGGATAAACGGGGAGCTGTTTTTT. Protein product: CASSHLGTGINGELFF. The J gene is TRBJ2-2, the V gene TRBV23-1; TRBD1 agrees at 9 bases. TRBV23-1 is an ORF, with its function uncertain. V was pared by 3 bases and J by 7 bases, with 9 bases of the junction left unmatched. The CDR3 is 16 residues long.

DNA for the CDR3: TGCGCCACGTTGAAAAAGGCGGACGGAGACAATGAGCAGTTCTTC. Protein sequence: CATLKKADGDNEQFF. The V call is TRBV23-1, the J call TRBJ2-1; D gene unclear. TRBV23-1 is an open reading frame whose function is uncertain. The CDR3 loop spans 15 amino acids. The V end lost 10 bases, the J end lost 5 bases, and 21 bases lay between the germline ends.

The V gene is TRBV29-1, the J gene TRBJ1-1, with D unresolved. The CDR3 length is 11 residues. The germline V gene has CDR1 SQVTM and CDR2 ANQGSEA. V shed 6 bases and J shed 11 bases, with 16 bases lying between them. The CDR3 DNA sequence: TGCAGCGTGGTACGAAGCGCTGGGGCTTTCTTT. Translation: CSVVRSAGAFF.

The gene calls are TRBV30 and TRBJ2-2; TRBD2 agrees at 10 bases. The V segment lost 1 base and the J segment 5 bases; nucleotides outside the gene matches: 4. Germline assignment: CDR1 GTSNPN and CDR2 SVGIG (reference sequence). The CDR3 sequence is 15 residues long. The CDR3 spells CAWSAFSGRTGELFF. As DNA, the CDR3 is TGTGCCTGGAGTGCCTTTAGCGGGAGGACCGGGGAGCTGTTTTTT.

The chain is built from TRBV7-8 and TRBJ2-7; tentatively, D is TRBD2 (5 bases). The CDR3 is 15 amino acids. V lost 4 bases, J lost 0 bases, and 13 bases lay in between. Germline lookup yields CDR1 SGHVS and CDR2 FQNEAQ. This CDR3 is CASSSPRVLSYEQYF. The CDR3 nucleotides are TGTGCCAGCAGCTCCCCGAGGGTCCTCTCCTACGAGCAGTACTTC.

This clone was observed a few times. The V call is TRBV29-1, the J call TRBJ1-2; D unresolved. The CDR3 runs to 14 residues. Germline assignment: CDR1 SQVTM and CDR2 ANQGSEA. V lost 0 bases and J lost 6, with 14 bases in between. This CDR3 reads CSVEDGQRNNGYTF. The DNA of the CDR3 is TGCAGCGTTGAAGATGGGCAGAGGAATAATGGCTACACCTTC.

The chain recombines TRBV20-1 with TRBJ2-7, with D uncertain. The CDR3 has 11 residues. Trimming pared 3 bases from V and 5 bases from J, leaving 8 bases between. The germline gives CDR1 DFQATT, CDR2 SNEGSKA (reference sequence). The CDR3 loop reads CSASDNHEQYF. CDR3 DNA: TGCAGTGCTAGCGATAACCACGAGCAGTACTTC.

V gene TRBV29-1 combines with J gene TRBJ1-2; D unclear. This CDR3 is 13 amino acids long. Germline CDR1 is SQVTM and CDR2 is ANQGSEA. V was trimmed by 7 bases and J by 7 bases, leaving 19 bases between them. The CDR3 nucleotides are TGCAGCGCACTGCTATATGGGTACTCTGGCTACACCTTC. This codes for CSALLYGYSGYTF.

This clone appeared a single time. The chain joins TRBV19 to TRBJ2-5; TRBD2 matches at 14 bases. V dropped 4 bases and J dropped 2; count of bases not matched to a gene: 15. The CDR3 runs 20 residues. Germline CDR1 and CDR2: LNHDA and SQIVND (reference sequence). CDR3 protein: CASSTPGTSGGLLWQETQYF. The DNA of the CDR3 is TGTGCCAGTAGTACCCCCGGGACTAGCGGGGGACTCCTATGGCAAGAGACCCAGTACTTC.

This rearrangement joins TRBV9 to TRBJ2-3; TRBD2 might be the D (5 bases). The CDR3 runs 14 residues. V lost 2 bases, J lost 0 bases, and 7 bases lay in between. Per germline, CDR1 SGDLS and CDR2 YYNGEE. This chain's CDR3 is CASSVGLSTDTQYF. CDR3 DNA: TGTGCCAGCAGCGTCGGACTGAGCACAGATACGCAGTATTTT.

The gene calls are TRBV30 and TRBJ2-5, with D unclear. Trimming stripped 1 base from V and 4 bases from J, with 13 bases between. CDR3 size: 14 residues. Germline V gene lookup returns CDR1 GTSNPN and CDR2 SVGIG (reference sequence). CDR3 protein: CAWSDGWGRETQYF. CDR3 sequence (DNA): TGTGCCTGGAGTGATGGTTGGGGTAGAGAGACCCAGTACTTC.

The chain employs TRBV4-3 and TRBJ2-7, with a possible D match to TRBD1 (5 bases). V was clipped by 0 bases and J by 2 bases, with 14 bases between them. The CDR3 has 16 residues. Germline assignment: CDR1 LGHNA and CDR2 YSLEER. This chain's CDR3 is CASSQDRQGSAYEQYF. As DNA, the CDR3 is TGCGCCAGCAGCCAAGATCGGCAGGGTTCGGCCTACGAGCAGTACTTC.

This rearrangement joins TRBV20-1 to TRBJ2-1, with D unresolved. The V end was cut by 5 bases, the J end by 4 bases, with 6 bases between. This CDR3 region has 11 residues. The germline V gene has CDR1 DFQATT and CDR2 SNEGSKA (reference sequence). The CDR3 reads CSADRYNEQFF. For the CDR3, the DNA is TGCAGTGCTGATAGATACAATGAGCAGTTCTTC.

The chain joins TRBV7-9 to TRBJ2-7, with 7 bases that match TRBD1. CDR3 length: 15 amino acids. The V gene end was trimmed by 5 bases and the J gene end by 2 bases; junction bases not matched to a gene: 9. The V gene's germline CDR1 is SEHNR and CDR2 FQNEAQ (reference sequence). The CDR3 coding sequence is TGTGCCAGCAGCGCGGCCGGGACAGCGCCCTACGAGCAGTACTTC. Protein: CASSAAGTAPYEQYF.